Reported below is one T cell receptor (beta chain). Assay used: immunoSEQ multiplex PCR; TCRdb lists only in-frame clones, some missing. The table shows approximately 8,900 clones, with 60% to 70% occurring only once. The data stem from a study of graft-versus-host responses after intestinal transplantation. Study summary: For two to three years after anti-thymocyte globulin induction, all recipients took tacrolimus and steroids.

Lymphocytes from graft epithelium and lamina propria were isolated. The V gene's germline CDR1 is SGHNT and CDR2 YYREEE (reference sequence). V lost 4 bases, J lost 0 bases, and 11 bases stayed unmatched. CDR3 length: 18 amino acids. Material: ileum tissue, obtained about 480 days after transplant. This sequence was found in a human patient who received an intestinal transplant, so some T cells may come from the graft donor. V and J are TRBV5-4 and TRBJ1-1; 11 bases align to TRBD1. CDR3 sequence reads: CASSNPGQGEPMNTEAFF. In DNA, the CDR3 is TGTGCCAGCAGCAATCCGGGACAGGGGGAGCCCATGAACACTGAAGCTTTCTTT.